This T cell receptor (beta chain) was profiled in a study of immune evolution from preneoplasia to lung adenocarcinoma. Whole-study context: HLA loss of heterozygosity: roughly 7.5% AIS, less than 18% MIA, over 30% ADC, none AAH.

Findings of the study overall: Top clone share appeared to fall from AAH through AIS, MIA, adenocarcinoma.

Assay used: immunoSEQ multiplex PCR; TCRdb lists only in-frame clones, some missing. The data contain about 7,800 clones, just under 75% of them singletons. In the case of this clone: Its antigen is unknown.

V shed 1 base and J shed 11 bases, with 11 bases lying between them. Germline lookup yields CDR1 GTSNPN and CDR2 SVGIG (reference sequence). CDR3 length: 12 residues. Patients had resection in Japan or China between about 2013 and 2017. The TCR was taken from an older donor with lung adenocarcinoma. Some clones in this sample may be carry-over from other donors' samples. V usage is TRBV30 and J usage is TRBJ1-4; no reliable D call. Material: FFPE lung adenocarcinoma in situ tissue. CDR3: CAWSGPGWKLFF. The CDR3, as DNA: TGTGCCTGGAGTGGACCCGGGTGGAAACTGTTTTTT.